This entry lists 15 T cell receptor beta chains sequenced from one sample in a study of shared clonotypes between healthy human individuals. Only in-frame clones appear in the TCRdb table, and some are missing; sequencing was by immunoSEQ multiplex PCR. The table lists about 1.1 million clones, around 78% of them singletons. Sequenced material: memory CD4+ T cells from PBMCs. As for subset: CD45RA-negative fraction. The receptor source for this set is a man aged 18 to 30 in good health. Some clones in this sample may be carry-over from other donors' samples.

The chain joins TRBV10-1 to TRBJ2-7, with TRBD2 matching 8 bases. CDR3 length: 15 amino acids. Germline-derived CDR1 and CDR2 are WNHNN and SYGVQD (reference sequence). J gave up 9 bases and V 2 bases, and 12 bases lay outside the gene matches. DNA of the CDR3: TGCGCCAGCAGTGAGGCAGGACTAGCCCGGGTGGGGCAGTACTTC. Translation: CASSEAGLARVGQYF.

V and J are TRBV6-6 and TRBJ2-2; 10 positions match TRBD1. Trimming took 4 bases from V and 4 from J; bases not matched to a gene: 3. Germline values: CDR1 MNHNY, CDR2 SVGAGI (reference sequence). CDR3 length: 15 amino acids. CDR3 DNA: TGTGCCAGCAGTTTGGGACAGGGGACCACCGGGGAGCTGTTTTTT. Its protein is CASSLGQGTTGELFF.

The V and J genes are TRBV5-1 and TRBJ2-7; TRBD2 agrees at 8 bases. The CDR3 contains 17 residues. The V gene's germline CDR1 is SGHRS and CDR2 YFSETQ. Trimming removed 0 bases from V and 5 bases from J; junction bases left unmatched: 13. The CDR3 spells CASSLGSGLAGYHEQYF. The CDR3 region has the DNA TGCGCCAGCAGCTTGGGGTCCGGGCTAGCGGGTTATCACGAGCAGTACTTC.

The rearrangement joins TRBV6-1 to TRBJ1-2, with 10 positions matching TRBD1. CDR1 is MNHNS, CDR2 SASEGT, per germline. V lost 6 bases to trimming and J lost 7 bases; unmatched junction nucleotides: 11. This CDR3 has 15 amino acids. In DNA, the CDR3 is TGTGCCAGCAGGCCCCCGACAGGGGGCGCGGGTGGCTACACCTTC. Its translation is CASRPPTGGAGGYTF.

V is TRBV18 and J is TRBJ1-4, with a possible D match to TRBD1 (6 bases). The CDR3 extends over 14 amino acids. The V and J ends lost 7 bases and 4 bases respectively, with 13 bases between them. Germline V CDR1 and CDR2: KGHSH, LQKENI. The CDR3 sequence: CASCEQGNNEKLFF. CDR3 in DNA: TGTGCCAGCTGCGAACAGGGAAATAATGAAAAACTGTTTTTT.

The chain joins TRBV7-3 to TRBJ2-3, with a tentative D call TRBD2 (6 bases). Germline V gene data show CDR1 as SGHTA and CDR2 as FQGTGA. There are 15 residues in the CDR3. V was shortened by 3 bases and J by 2 bases, with 12 bases between the two germline ends. The CDR3 protein is CASSLRREDTDTQYF. The CDR3 DNA follows: TGTGCCAGCAGCTTGAGGCGGGAAGACACAGATACGCAGTATTTT. Full variable domain (remainder filled in from reference TRBV7-3 and TRBJ2-3): GAGVSQTPSNKVTEKGKYVELRCDPISGHTALYWYRQSLGQGPEFLIYFQGTGAADDSGLPNDRFFAVRPEGSVSTLKIQRTERGDSAVYLCASSLRREDTDTQYFGPGTRLTVL.

The DNA for the CDR3 is TGTGCCAGCAGCTTAGTCACCCTAGCGGGGTGGGATACGCAGTATTTT. It codes for CASSLVTLAGWDTQYF. V and J are TRBV7-2 and TRBJ2-3; TRBD2 matches at 9 bases. The CDR3 runs 16 residues. J was trimmed by 6 bases and V by 1 base; bases with no gene match: 8. Germline loops: CDR1 SGHTA, CDR2 FQGNSA.

This clone came up a few times. The chain's CDR3 is CAWTKGTDSGANVLTF. CDR3 DNA sequence: TGTGCCTGGACCAAGGGGACAGACTCTGGGGCCAACGTCCTGACTTTC. The rearrangement links TRBV30 to TRBJ2-6; 7 bases align to TRBD1. V lost 4 bases and J lost 0; bases outside the gene matches: 6. This CDR3 region has 16 residues. CDR1 and CDR2 (germline): GTSNPN, SVGIG (reference sequence).

The chain carries TRBV5-1 and TRBJ2-7; perhaps TRBD1 as D (5 bases). Germline V gene sequence: CDR1 SGHRS, CDR2 YFSETQ. The CDR3 has 15 amino acids. V was cut by 0 bases and J by 3 bases, with 13 bases left in between. Written as DNA, the CDR3 is TGCGCCAGCAGCTTGGGACAGCAACCCCGCTACGAGCAGTACTTC. Protein product: CASSLGQQPRYEQYF. Together with reference TRBV5-1 and TRBJ2-7, the CDR3 gives the full variable domain: KAGVTQTPRYLIKTRGQQVTLSCSPISGHRSVSWYQQTPGQGLQFLFEYFSETQRNKGNFPGRFSGRQFSNSRSEMNVSTLELGDSALYLCASSLGQQPRYEQYFGPGTRLTVT.

This chain connects TRBV18 to TRBJ1-1; D is possibly TRBD1 (6 bases). CDR3 length: 13 residues. Germline lookup yields CDR1 KGHSH and CDR2 LQKENI. The V end was cut by 4 bases, the J end by 5 bases, with 11 bases between. CDR3 region: CASSLNRETEAFF. The CDR3, as DNA: TGTGCCAGCTCACTTAACAGGGAAACTGAAGCTTTCTTT.

The V call is TRBV2, the J call TRBJ2-2, with 7 bases that match TRBD1. After removal of 8 bases from V and 1 base from J, the junction contained 1 base not matched to a gene. CDR3 length: 13 residues. In germline, CDR1 is SNHLY, CDR2 FYNNEI. The CDR3 region has the DNA TGTGCCAGCGGGACAGAGAACACCGGGGAGCTGTTTTTT. This codes for CASGTENTGELFF.

The rearrangement links TRBV21-1 to TRBJ1-4; the listed D gene, TRBD1, was not tested against the DNA. TRBV21-1 is classified as a pseudogene. This CDR3 region has 16 residues. In DNA form, the CDR3 reads TGTGCCAGCAGCGGAAAGACAGGGGAAGAGGGGGAAAAACTGTTTTTT. This sequence encodes CASSGKTGEEGEKLFF.

V is TRBV29-1 and J is TRBJ2-5; no firm D call. Between the trimmed V and J ends, which lost 3 bases and 4 bases, there was a span of 12 bases. CDR1 and CDR2 from the germline V gene are SQVTM and ANQGSEA. The CDR3 totals 13 residues. For the CDR3, the DNA is TGCAGCGTTGATGGAAAAAGGAGAGAGACCCAGTACTTC. Residues: CSVDGKRRETQYF.

The V call is TRBV6-6, the J call TRBJ1-5; 7 bases match TRBD1. Germline CDR1 MNHNY, CDR2 SVGAGI (reference sequence). After removal of 5 bases from V and 7 bases from J, the junction contained 14 bases not matched to a gene. The CDR3 is made up of 16 amino acids. Written as DNA, the CDR3 is TGTGCCAGCAGTCACCCAGGGGGGTCGACGCTCCAGCCCCAGCATTTT. Its protein is CASSHPGGSTLQPQHF.

The chain recombines TRBV11-3 with TRBJ1-1, with D tentatively TRBD1 (5 bases). Germline CDR1 SGHNT, CDR2 YENEEA. This CDR3 spans 17 amino acids. V lost 7 bases, J lost 4 bases, and 25 bases lay in between. The CDR3 DNA reads as TGTGCCAGCACCTTCCTTGACGGTCGGGTAAGGGGCACTGAAGCTTTCTTT. The encoded protein is CASTFLDGRVRGTEAFF. The full variable domain, with the rest looked up from reference TRBV11-3 and TRBJ1-1, is EAGVVQSPRYKIIEKKQPVAFWCNPISGHNTLYWYLQNLGQGPELLIRYENEEAVDDSQLPKDRFSAERLKGVDSTLKIQPAELGDSAVYLCASTFLDGRVRGTEAFFGQGTRLTVV.